This T cell receptor (beta chain) was documented in a study of cytomegalovirus exposure and HLA in healthy donors (dated by TCRdb to 2016 to 2017). Context from the whole study: An earlier analysis of several hundred of the donors reported 250 to 300 Gb of sequence data and approximately 120 million unique TCR beta sequences obtained from about 180 million T cells. Typing coverage differed by locus: A, B, C, DRB1 and DQB1 were typed in roughly 620-630 donors, DQA1 in 522, DPA1 in some 600, and DPB1 in 400 to 480. Among the roughly 380 genotyped donors, around 81% belonged to the genetic ancestry cluster associated with self-reported Caucasian donors. Donor age, sex, ethnicity and CMV serostatus were compiled alongside the repertoire data. In addition to the first cohort of 500 to 850 subjects, a separate validation cohort of under 150 different subjects was used. In a later genetic analysis, genome-wide SNP genotypes for about 55% of the 666 donors were used, and that subset was treated as a discovery cohort. To predict cytomegalovirus infection status, the study combined high-throughput TCR immunosequencing, statistical association of individual TCRs with disease status, and machine learning. The study aimed to test whether cataloging public T cell receptors could reveal signatures of past pathogen exposure. In the later analysis, no new phenotypic data were used to find candidate immune exposures; instead, reliance was placed on TCR beta sequences and their occurrence across donors. To decide whether each TCR beta V gene segment behaved as functional or pseudogenic, an earlier analysis of some 600 of the donors relied on high-throughput TCR beta sequencing. On average, roughly 240,000 unique TCR beta nucleotide sequences were sequenced per donor among 350 to 400 genotyped donors of the cohort, with 15% to 20% of those sequences being non-productive. Class I and class II HLA loci were covered by the typing at four-digit resolution. In a later analysis, previously published TCR beta repertoires from fewer than 750 donors were re-analyzed and high-resolution HLA genotyping was added so that TCR occurrence patterns could be studied. An early release that covered some 630 HLA-typed donors contained 250 to 350 gigabases of sequencing data and roughly 84 million unique TCR sequences. Every discovery cohort repertoire had been produced on one sequencing platform. Using immunosequencing, the study profiled T cell repertoires from 666 subjects and related those repertoires to cytomegalovirus serostatus. Because of strong linkage in the cohort, four to six DR-DQ haplotypes were treated as single units for association and clustering.

The receptor library was made with the immunoSEQ multiplex PCR assay. A mixture of 60 forward primers for TCR Vbeta segments and 13 reverse primers for TCR Jbeta segments was used in the multiplex PCR. The CDR3 region of rearranged TCR beta genes was amplified from genomic DNA with a multiplex PCR assay. The amplified TCR beta libraries were sequenced on the Illumina HiSeq System as 87-base-pair reads. Turning to the authors' computational methods: Across the 500 to 750 repertoires, a later analysis counted around 80 million unique TCR beta chains, 9 million to 14 million of which were shared by at least two donors. To remove PCR and sequencing errors, raw reads were error-corrected and collapsed into unique sequences using a nearest-neighbor algorithm that merged closely related sequences. Alignment of CDR3 sequences to IMGT reference sequences was used to assign V, D and J gene segments. For a sequence to be retained, a match of at least six nucleotides was required to both a V gene segment and a J gene segment. A rearrangement was called productive if the CDR3 had no stop codons and remained in frame with V and J, and every other rearrangement was called non-productive. Following IMGT convention, CDR3 was defined as the stretch from the second conserved V-encoded cysteine to the conserved J-encoded phenylalanine. Sequences without an unambiguous match to a single V gene segment were excluded from the earlier analysis of about 600 of the donors. In an earlier analysis of 500 to 750 of the donors, V segments were called functional above 56.7% productive rearrangements and were called segregating when the between-donor standard deviation exceeded 5%. A statistical classification framework was built to diagnose cytomegalovirus status from the catalog of TCR beta chain sequences. V and J gene assignment, in a later analysis, came from comparing TCR nucleotide sequences with IMGT/GENE-DB human TR gene sequences. The TCRdist pipeline was used in a later analysis to assign CDR3 sequences and most-parsimonious VDJ recombination scenarios. In a later analysis, each TCR beta chain was defined by its CDR3 amino acid sequence together with its V-gene family, and reads lacking a unique V-gene family were excluded. As a way to deal with suspected cross-contamination and a sequencing artifact, a later analysis dropped approximately 570 nucleotide sequences that were highly shared and had low generation probability. A later analysis calculated a clonal expansion index for each public chain from normalized within-repertoire ranks of inferred template counts. In a later analysis, generation probabilities were computed using a VDJ recombination model fitted to out-of-frame rearrangements, and the results were checked against IGoR. Hypergeometric tests were used in a later analysis to score TCR-TCR, TCR-HLA and TCR-CMV co-occurrence, with a repertoire-size bias correction applied to the TCR pairs. False discovery rates were estimated in a later analysis by permuting HLA or CMV assignments 20 times. In a later analysis, co-occurring TCRs were grouped using DBSCAN, and TCRdist sequence similarity was added for clustering within HLA-allele-positive subsets. Co-occurrence clustering excluded repertoires with fewer than 30,000 or more than 120,000 public chains, plus five with anomalous nucleotide sharing. TCRdb's version of the immuneACCESS table is confined to in-frame rearrangements and falls short of the full clone set. An unresolved V gene accounts for under half of the shortfall where checked; the remainder is of unknown origin. Clonal size and the V and J genes are those of that table, whereas D and trimming came from the DNA. In all, the sample holds approximately 170,000 clones, and about 70% of those were seen once. Together, the top ten hold 4.5% of the sample.

As for this clone: It has no known antigen specificity. No base qualities exist here, and no much larger clone lies one base off it.

The full study reports these points: Cytomegalovirus status was reported to be diagnosed by the classifier with high specificity and sensitivity in both the original and validation cohorts. Some IMGT-functional V segments, including TRBV6-2 and TRBV6-3, could not be distinguished by the 87-base-pair reads and were therefore excluded. When HLA alleles, especially DR and DQ, strongly co-occurred, TCR associations were difficult to assign to individual alleles. Because HLA typing was missing for some donors at each locus, association tests included only the typed subset. Because counts were too low, roughly 17 rarely observed V segments, including chromosome 9 orphons, were left out of the earlier analysis of roughly 600 of the donors. Most CMV-associated TCR beta chains appeared to be HLA-restricted in a later analysis, and the HLA associations seemed to be driven largely by CMV exposure. According to a later analysis, TCR association rates differed among HLA loci, with DRB1 alleles showing the most associated TCRs and HLA-C alleles showing the fewest. Correlated functional status among segregating V segments might be attributable to linkage disequilibrium, but an unknown experimental factor could not be ruled out. Most TCR sequences were observed very rarely across donors, whereas some public TCRs were present in many individuals. Sequencing depth was assumed to be roughly uniform across donors in the presence/absence analyses, though that assumption may not hold. An earlier analysis of approximately 500 of the donors showed that most TCR beta V segments appeared in productive rearrangements either about 87% or about 30% of the time, which broadly matched IMGT annotations. In a later analysis, several top co-occurrence clusters were reported to appear linked to parvovirus B19, influenza, CMV and Epstein-Barr virus. In a later genetic analysis, fewer N-insertions in productive TCRs were reported among donors in an Asian-associated ancestry cluster than the roughly 700-donor mean. It was suggested by the authors that the approach could potentially be generalized to other disease states and immunological phenotypes. A total of around 150 TCR beta chains were listed by the study as associated with cytomegalovirus. V-gene and J-gene trimming of TCR beta chains was associated with a missense DCLRE1C variant in a later genetic analysis, and the association was replicated in an independent cohort. A further reported finding was that TCR beta sequences accurately predicted the HLA-A and HLA-B alleles for most subjects in the first cohort. The sequencing pipeline was judged likely to have produced a cluster of highly shared sequence variants as a technical artifact. In a later analysis, 15,000 to 20,000 TCR beta sequences were associated with specific HLA alleles at a false discovery rate of 0.05. The cohort was sequenced for TCR beta chains only, and without alpha or paired-chain data the features that could be detected were limited. A few of the identified cytomegalovirus-associated TCR beta chains were confirmed in vitro to be specific for cytomegalovirus antigens. In a later analysis, HLA-associated TCR beta chains were found to be more clonally expanded and to have lower generation probabilities than equally common non-associated chains. CMV serostatus was the only immune exposure information available for the cohort.

From a lookup of the germline V gene (reference sequence), CDR1 and CDR2 are MNHEY and SMNVEV. Counted from cysteine to phenylalanine, this CDR3 has 13 amino acids. Of the read, only the CDR3 DNA is kept; its 39 bases are in frame from base 1. The V and J ends are trimmed by 3 bases and 7 bases, leaving 10 bases between them. The cohort was made up of approximately 670 healthy bone marrow donors. All cohort members were sampled while nominally healthy, although unrecorded immune exposures were likely present. The donor tested CMV seropositive and was one of the 289 seropositive cohort members. A peripheral blood sample was collected from each donor, and TCR beta sequencing was performed on peripheral blood mononuclear cells. Genomic DNA was extracted from the blood cell samples with the Qiagen DNeasy Blood Extraction Kit.

Input material: PBMCs. This receptor was taken from a woman aged 18-29 years in good health and CMV-seropositive. This receptor chain uses TRBV27 and TRBJ2-4; the D region possibly corresponds to TRBD1 (6 bases align). The CDR3 region: CASSLGALNIQYF. The sequenced DNA is TGTGCCAGCAGTTTGGGGGCACTCAACATTCAGTACTTC.